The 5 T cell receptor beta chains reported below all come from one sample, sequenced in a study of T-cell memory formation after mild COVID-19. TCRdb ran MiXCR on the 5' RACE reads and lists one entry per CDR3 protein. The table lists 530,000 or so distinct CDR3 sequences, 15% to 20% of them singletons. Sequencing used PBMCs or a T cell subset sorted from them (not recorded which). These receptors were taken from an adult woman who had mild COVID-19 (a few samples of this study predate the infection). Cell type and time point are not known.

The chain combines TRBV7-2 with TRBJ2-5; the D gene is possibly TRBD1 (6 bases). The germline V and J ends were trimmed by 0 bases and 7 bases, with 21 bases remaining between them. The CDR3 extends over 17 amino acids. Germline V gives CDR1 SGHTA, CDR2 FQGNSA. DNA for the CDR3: TGTGCCAGCAGCTTAGCCTCCGGGACAACTAACCGTGGGACCCAGTACTTC. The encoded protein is CASSLASGTTNRGTQYF.

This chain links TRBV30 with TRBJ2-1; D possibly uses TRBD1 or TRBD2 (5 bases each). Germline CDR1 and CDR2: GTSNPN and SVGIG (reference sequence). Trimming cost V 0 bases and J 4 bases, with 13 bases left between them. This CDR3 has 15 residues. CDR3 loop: CAWSVPWDGYNEQFF. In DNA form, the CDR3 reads TGTGCCTGGAGTGTACCCTGGGACGGATACAATGAGCAGTTCTTC.

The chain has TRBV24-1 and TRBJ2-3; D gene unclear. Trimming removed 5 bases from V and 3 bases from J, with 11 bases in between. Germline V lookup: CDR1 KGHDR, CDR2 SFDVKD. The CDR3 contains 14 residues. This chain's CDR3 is CATSGGFWTDTQYF. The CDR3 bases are TGTGCCACCAGTGGGGGATTTTGGACAGATACGCAGTATTTT.

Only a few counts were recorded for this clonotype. The CDR3 DNA follows: TGTGCCACCAGCAAGCTTGAAGGGTCCTACGAGCAGTACTTC. This codes for CATSKLEGSYEQYF. The chain joins TRBV15 to TRBJ2-7; D gene ambiguous. Between the trimmed V and J ends, which lost 4 bases and 1 base, there was a span of 11 bases. Per the germline V gene, CDR1 is LNHNV and CDR2 is YYDKDF (reference sequence). The CDR3 is 14 residues long.

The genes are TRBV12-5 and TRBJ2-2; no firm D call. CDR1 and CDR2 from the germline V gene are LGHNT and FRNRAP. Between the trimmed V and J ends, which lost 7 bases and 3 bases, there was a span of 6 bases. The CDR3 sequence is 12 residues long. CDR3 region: CASAQHTGELFF. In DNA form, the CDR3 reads TGTGCTAGTGCCCAGCACACCGGGGAGCTGTTTTTT.